One TCR beta chain is described in this entry. The antigen is undetermined. This sample is part of a study of T cell clonotyping in hematopoietic cell transplantation. Background on the study: Recipients' pretransplant samples followed cytoreduction. Findings and caveats of the study: Pathologically expanded recipient clonotypes increased progressively from day 30 to day 180 as diversity fell.

V was trimmed by 0 bases and J by 9 bases, leaving 17 bases between them. The CDR3 contains 15 residues. Germline V gene sequence: CDR1 SGHVS, CDR2 FQNEAQ. Time point indicated: recipient sample about 28 days before transplant, after cytoreduction. Recipient blood drawn about 28 days pretransplant and days 30, 100, 180 after. TCRdb's copy holds only in-frame clones and misses some; the assay was immunoSEQ multiplex PCR. This sample has fewer than 25,000 clones, with 60% to 80% found just once. The sample in question was peripheral blood mononuclear cells, obtained before stem cell transplant. The rearrangement uses TRBV7-8 and TRBJ1-1, with D perhaps TRBD1 (5 bases). This clonotype was obtained from a man between 60 and 75 years old with acute myeloid leukemia. Some clones in this sample may be carry-over from other donors' samples. CDR3 DNA sequence: TGTGCCAGCAGCTTAGCGTATAGGGGAACACCACAAGCTTTCTTT. Its translation: CASSLAYRGTPQAFF.